The text below deals with one T cell receptor (beta chain). Its matching antigen is unknown. Treatment indicated: oral pan-JAK inhibitor, 5-10 mg twice daily. Alopecia areata patients had lesional scalp punch biopsies and peripheral blood taken from them. The sample comes from a study of CD8+ T cells in alopecia areata. In the study overall: After 6 to 18 months of tofacitinib, follow-up continued 6 months off drug. Findings and limits, study-wide: Throughout tofacitinib, many expanded lesional clones continued to persist in scalp and blood.

Extracted from the samples, RNA was reverse transcribed into cDNA to serve as the sequencing template. Clones were read by immunoSEQ multiplex PCR, and TCRdb kept only the in-frame ones, dropping some. This sample has approximately 210,000 clones, with around 65% found just once. Germline CDR1 is MGHDK and CDR2 is SYGVNS. CDR3 length: 16 amino acids. V dropped 5 bases and J dropped 1; count of bases not matched to a gene: 4. This TCR came from a human donor with alopecia areata. The sample consisted of CD4+ T cells sorted from blood, taken at week 4, from a patient treated with tofacitinib. The rearrangement uses TRBV25-1 and TRBJ2-3, with 12 nucleotides matching TRBD2. The CDR3 nucleotides are TGTGCCAGCAGTCCTGGACTAGCGGGGCGCACAGATACGCAGTATTTT. The encoded protein is CASSPGLAGRTDTQYF.